Given below is one TCR beta chain in context. With 60 Vbeta and 13 Jbeta primers, the PCR was carried out. The repertoire was sequenced with immunoSEQ multiplex PCR; TCRdb's copy has only in-frame clones and lacks some. This sample has 90,000 to 140,000 clones, with roughly three quarters found just once. This record belongs to a study of cytomegalovirus exposure and HLA in healthy donors. Study context: Ancestry clustering placed more than 65% of a few hundred genotyped donors in the Caucasian-associated cluster.

The CDR3 totals 16 residues. The V gene's germline CDR1 is KGHSH and CDR2 LQKENI. V lost 3 bases and J lost 7; bases outside the gene matches: 7. The V gene is TRBV18, the J gene TRBJ2-1, with 12 bases fitting TRBD2. The receptor was derived from a man aged 35 to 55 in good health and CMV-seronegative. Sequenced material: PBMCs. Here the CDR3 reads CASSPMTSGRGNEQFF. Written as DNA, the CDR3 is TGTGCCAGCTCACCTATGACTAGCGGGAGAGGAAATGAGCAGTTCTTC.